The 10 T cell receptor beta chains below come from one sample, sequenced in a study of shared clonotypes between healthy human individuals. Profiling relied on immunoSEQ multiplex PCR, and the TCRdb table lists in-frame clones only, not all of them. This table has more than 550,000 clones, approximately 72% appearing once. The material sequenced was memory CD4+ T cells sorted from blood. Subset of the sample: CD45RA-negative fraction. All receptors come from a woman younger than 45 in good health.

The chain uses TRBV2 and TRBJ2-1; D remains ambiguous. With 6 bases removed from V and 10 bases from J, the gap between germline ends came to 13 bases. CDR3 length: 12 residues. Germline V CDR1 and CDR2: SNHLY, FYNNEI. The DNA for the CDR3 is TGTGCCAGCAGGGATGACGTCCCGGAGCAGTTCTTC. It translates to CASRDDVPEQFF.

This clone has a count of ten or more. The chain combines TRBV4-2 with TRBJ2-5; D may be TRBD1 (6 bases). V was pared by 4 bases and J by 5 bases, with 14 bases between. CDR1 is LGHNA, CDR2 YNFKEQ, per germline. The CDR3 spans 14 residues. CDR3 protein: CASSPGEEYETQYF. The CDR3 coding sequence is TGTGCCAGCAGCCCAGGGGAAGAATATGAGACCCAGTACTTC.

V usage is TRBV9 and J usage is TRBJ2-2; D might be TRBD2 (6 bases). V lost 2 bases and J 0 bases, leaving 17 bases between the germline ends. Germline CDR1 reads SGDLS; CDR2 reads YYNGEE. CDR3 length: 18 amino acids. The CDR3 DNA is TGTGCCAGCAGCGTGGTACCCGGAGGGACCGCGAACACCGGGGAGCTGTTTTTT. Protein: CASSVVPGGTANTGELFF.

The chain joins TRBV6-5 to TRBJ1-1; 7 bases map to TRBD1. The trim removed 5 bases at V and 5 bases at J, leaving 8 bases unmatched. CDR1 and CDR2 (germline): MNHEY, SVGAGI. The CDR3 has 14 residues. The CDR3 loop is CASSTNGQATEAFF. The CDR3 region has the DNA TGTGCCAGCAGTACAAACGGACAGGCGACTGAAGCTTTCTTT.

This chain links TRBV5-4 with TRBJ1-2; 9 bases fit TRBD1. The CDR3 runs 16 residues. With V trimmed by 0 bases and J by 7 bases, 10 bases remained unmatched. The germline V gene has CDR1 SGHNT and CDR2 YYREEE (reference sequence). DNA of the CDR3: TGTGCCAGCAGCTTGGGGGGACAGGGACAGGGAGGTGGCTACACCTTC. This sequence encodes CASSLGGQGQGGGYTF. Full variable domain (rest looked up from reference TRBV5-4 and TRBJ1-2): ETGVTQSPTHLIKTRGQQVTLRCSSQSGHNTVSWYQQALGQGPQFIFQYYREEENGRGNFPPRFSGLQFPNYSSELNVNALELDDSALYLCASSLGGQGQGGGYTFGSGTRLTVV.

This chain joins TRBV5-6 and TRBJ1-1; possible D gene TRBD1, 5 bases. Trimming pared 0 bases from V and 0 bases from J, leaving 9 bases between. From germline, CDR1 is SGHDT and CDR2 YYEEEE. The CDR3 runs 15 residues. CDR3 bases: TGTGCCAGCAGCTTGGGCGGCAGGGTGAACACTGAAGCTTTCTTT. This sequence encodes CASSLGGRVNTEAFF.

This clone was picked up one time. V usage is TRBV25-1 and J usage is TRBJ2-1, with D perhaps TRBD2 (6 bases). CDR1 MGHDK and CDR2 SYGVNS come from the germline V gene. V lost 5 bases and J lost 0, with 17 bases in between. The CDR3 consists of 17 residues. The CDR3 DNA reads TGTGCCAGCAGTTCCTCTAGCGCAGAGAGCTCCTACAATGAGCAGTTCTTC. This sequence encodes CASSSSSAESSYNEQFF.

V is TRBV19 and J is TRBJ1-2, with D possibly being TRBD1 (6 bases). The CDR3 contains 13 residues. V was cut by 5 bases and J by 8 bases, with 15 bases left in between. Per the germline V gene, CDR1 is LNHDA and CDR2 is SQIVND (reference sequence). The DNA of the CDR3 is TGTGCCAGTAGTCCGGACAGCCGAGGAGGCTACACCTTC. Its protein product is CASSPDSRGGYTF.

This clone was seen more than once but under ten times. V and J are TRBV7-8 and TRBJ2-5; 12 nucleotides line up with TRBD2. Germline CDR1 SGHVS, CDR2 FQNEAQ. The CDR3 totals 17 residues. Trimming took 2 bases from V and 5 from J; bases not matched to a gene: 9. The CDR3 here is CASSLRLAGGSGETQYF. The CDR3 DNA sequence: TGTGCCAGCAGCTTAAGGCTAGCGGGAGGGTCTGGGGAGACCCAGTACTTC.

There are a few counts of this clone. The rearrangement uses TRBV5-1 and TRBJ2-2, with D perhaps TRBD1 (5 bases). Germline-derived CDR1 and CDR2 are SGHRS and YFSETQ. The CDR3 runs to 14 residues. V lost 4 bases and J lost 3, with 10 bases in between. DNA for the CDR3: TGCGCCAGCAGCAGGGGAACGGACACCGGGGAGCTGTTTTTT. Its translation: CASSRGTDTGELFF.